This T cell receptor (beta chain) was profiled in a study of T-cell memory formation after mild COVID-19. Regarding the study as a whole: Pre-infection memory already had some responding clones, implying cross-reactive memory joined.

Each CDR3 protein gets one entry after TCRdb re-called the 5' RACE reads with MiXCR. The data contain about 190,000 distinct CDR3 sequences, approximately 16% of them singletons. Remarks on this clonotype: What it recognizes is unknown.

Germline CDR1 reads SGHDT; CDR2 reads YYEEEE. The CDR3 sequence is 13 residues long. The V gene lost 4 bases and the J gene lost 4 bases, with 8 bases spanning the gap. The TCR was taken from an adult woman who had mild COVID-19 (a few samples of this study predate the infection). Cell type and time point are not known. The source material was PBMCs or a T cell subset sorted from them (not recorded which). The chain has TRBV5-6 and TRBJ2-2; the D is unclear. The CDR3, as DNA: TGTGCCAGCAGCATCGTCCGCACCGGGGAGCTGTTTTTT. Encoded protein: CASSIVRTGELFF.